Sequencing of this T cell receptor (beta chain) was carried out in a study of cytomegalovirus exposure and HLA in healthy donors. About the research overall: Early release data held tens of millions of unique TCRs from HLA-typed donors.

This clone was seen once. This CDR3 is built from 16 residues. Trimming removed 0 bases from V and 1 base from J; junction bases left unmatched: 5. Germline V gene lookup returns CDR1 SGHTA and CDR2 FQGNSA. 13 Jbeta primers and 60 Vbeta primers were used for the PCR. The data were produced by immunoSEQ multiplex PCR, yet TCRdb's version contains in-frame clones alone and is incomplete. The sample shows some 98,000 clones, roughly 80% of them seen only once. The sequence derives from a middle-aged man in good health and CMV-seronegative. The genes are TRBV7-2 and TRBJ2-5, with 7 bases lining up with TRBD2. The specimen was PBMCs. CDR3 residues: CASSLAATSPQETQYF. CDR3 in DNA: TGTGCCAGCAGCTTAGCGGCGACTAGCCCCCAAGAGACCCAGTACTTC.